The 9 T cell receptor beta chains presented below share a single source sample, sequenced in a study of blood T cell repertoires in COVID-19. The protocol was immunoSEQ multiplex PCR, while the TCRdb copy is restricted to in-frame clones and leaves out a portion. The data contain 160,000 or so clones, roughly 80% of them singletons. The sample was peripheral blood. The receptors come from a human donor in a cohort sampled during active COVID-19.

The rearrangement uses TRBV24-1 and TRBJ1-5; tentative D call: TRBD1 (6 bases). CDR3 length: 14 amino acids. Germline V CDR1 and CDR2: KGHDR, SFDVKD. Between the trimmed V and J ends, which lost 4 bases and 4 bases, there was a span of 10 bases. The CDR3 DNA is TGTGCCACCAGTGACTCAACAGGGAATCAGCCCCAGCATTTT. It translates to CATSDSTGNQPQHF.

This sequence joins TRBV12-3 or TRBV12-4 and TRBJ2-5, with 9 bases identical to TRBD2. This CDR3 has 12 residues. V trimming: 6 bases; J trimming: 5 bases; junction bases outside the gene matches: 1. CDR3 sequence (DNA): TGTGCCAGCAGAGGACTAGCGGAGACCCAGTACTTC. This sequence encodes CASRGLAETQYF.

Here the CDR3 DNA reads TGTGCCAGCAGCTTAGAAGGTCACCGGGTCTCCTACGAGCAGTACTTC. Residues: CASSLEGHRVSYEQYF. The chain couples TRBV7-9 to TRBJ2-7; the D is unclear. The V gene's germline CDR1 is SEHNR and CDR2 FQNEAQ (reference sequence). The CDR3 spans 16 residues. V gave up 1 base and J gave up 0 bases, with 13 bases separating them.

V usage is TRBV5-1 and J usage is TRBJ2-7, with 7 bases fitting TRBD1. The V segment lost 5 bases and the J segment 4 bases; nucleotides outside the gene matches: 9. This CDR3 comprises 14 residues. Germline assignment: CDR1 SGHRS and CDR2 YFSETQ. The CDR3: CASSTGVGAYEQYF. The DNA for the CDR3 is TGCGCCAGCAGTACAGGGGTGGGGGCTTACGAGCAGTACTTC.

The sample holds one count of this clone. The CDR3 loop is CASSLGGLTSPKNIQYF. CDR3 bases: TGTGCCAGCAGCTTAGGCGGACTGACTAGCCCCAAAAACATTCAGTACTTC. The chain recombines TRBV7-2 with TRBJ2-4; 7 positions match TRBD2. CDR3 size: 17 residues. Germline CDR1 reads SGHTA; CDR2 reads FQGNSA. V shed 1 base, J shed 2 bases, and the junction held 8 bases outside the gene matches. Filled out from reference TRBV7-2 and TRBJ2-4, the complete variable domain reads GAGVSQSPSNKVTEKGKDVELRCDPISGHTALYWYRQSLGQGLEFLIYFQGNSAPDKSGLPSDRFSAERTGGSVSTLTIQRTQQEDSAVYLCASSLGGLTSPKNIQYFGAGTRLSVL.

The chain is built from TRBV7-9 and TRBJ1-1, with D uncertain. Per the germline V gene, CDR1 is SEHNR and CDR2 is FQNEAQ (reference sequence). This CDR3 contains 12 residues. V was shortened by 5 bases and J by 5 bases, with 9 bases between the two germline ends. The CDR3 is CASSGSETEAFF. The CDR3 coding sequence is TGTGCCAGCAGCGGGAGTGAGACTGAAGCTTTCTTT.

The chain combines TRBV7-3 with TRBJ2-3; TRBD1 aligns across 7 bases. J gave up 2 bases and V 4 bases, and 6 bases lay outside the gene matches. CDR3 length: 15 amino acids. In germline, CDR1 is SGHTA, CDR2 FQGTGA. CDR3 nucleotide sequence: TGTGCCAGCAGCTACCAGACAGGGTACACAGATACGCAGTATTTT. Translating gives CASSYQTGYTDTQYF.

This chain connects TRBV18 to TRBJ1-6; tentative D call: TRBD1 (5 bases). This CDR3 contains 15 residues. The germline gives CDR1 KGHSH, CDR2 LQKENI. V was trimmed by 2 bases and J by 4 bases, leaving 9 bases between them. In DNA form, the CDR3 reads TGTGCCAGCTCACCAGAGGACATTTATAATTCACCCCTCCACTTT. This codes for CASSPEDIYNSPLHF. The whole variable domain, remainder taken from reference TRBV18 and TRBJ1-6, is NAGVMQNPRHLVRRRGQEARLRCSPMKGHSHVYWYRQLPEEGLKFMVYLQKENIIDESGMPKERFSAEFPKEGPSILRIQQVVRGDSAAYFCASSPEDIYNSPLHFGNGTRLTVT.

This clone was seen once. This CDR3 is also generated by other DNA sequences in the sample. The chain recombines TRBV29-1 with TRBJ2-7, with 7 bases fitting TRBD1. Germline CDR1 reads SQVTM; CDR2 reads ANQGSEA. This CDR3 comprises 11 residues. Trimming took 7 bases from V and 2 from J; bases not matched to a gene: 2. CDR3 bases: TGCAGCGCCGGGACAGCCTACGAGCAGTACTTC. It specifies CSAGTAYEQYF.